This T cell receptor beta chain was sequenced during a study of blood T cell repertoires in COVID-19. Study background: Material from acute and convalescent COVID-19 was sourced from the United States, Italy and Spain.

The data were produced by immunoSEQ multiplex PCR, yet TCRdb's version contains in-frame clones alone and is incomplete. The data hold 270,000 or so clones, with 86% observed a single time. This CDR3 has 14 amino acids. V was pared by 10 bases and J by 5 bases, with 17 bases between. CDR1 WSHSY and CDR2 SAAADI come from the germline V gene. V is TRBV10-2 and J is TRBJ2-2, with TRBD1 as a possible D gene (6 bases). Material for sequencing was peripheral blood. This TCR was sampled from a middle-aged man with active or convalescent COVID-19. Here the CDR3 reads CAIISERGTGELFF. The CDR3, as DNA: TGCGCCATCATTAGTGAGAGGGGGACCGGGGAGCTGTTTTTT.